Presented here are 21 T cell receptor beta chains from one specimen sequenced in a study of T cell responses to AZD1222 COVID-19 vaccine. Using immunoSEQ multiplex PCR, the repertoire was profiled, and TCRdb retains in-frame clones only, with some absent. Here the sample spans around 160,000 clones, 85% to 95% being singletons. The specimen was peripheral blood, collected on day 0 of MenACWY control vaccination. The origin of the receptors is an adult in good health.

The chain uses TRBV2 and TRBJ2-3; 9 nucleotides line up with TRBD2. The V and J ends lost 1 base and 3 bases, in that order; junction bases with no gene match: 8. This CDR3 region has 17 residues. Germline CDR1 SNHLY, CDR2 FYNNEI. The CDR3 DNA is TGTGCCAGCAGTGAAGAGGCTAGCGGGGCGGGGACAGATACGCAGTATTTT. Protein: CASSEEASGAGTDTQYF. Full variable domain (outside the CDR3, taken from reference TRBV2 and TRBJ2-3): EPEVTQTPSHQVTQMGQEVILRCVPISNHLYFYWYRQILGQKVEFLVSFYNNEISEKSEIFDDQFSVERPDGSNFTLKIRSTKLEDSAMYFCASSEEASGAGTDTQYFGPGTRLTVL.

V is TRBV10-3 and J is TRBJ1-2; unclear D gene. CDR3 size: 15 residues. Deletions cut 6 bases from V and 3 bases from J, with 17 bases between. Germline loops: CDR1 ENHRY, CDR2 SYGVKD. This CDR3 is CAIRGGAGYDYGYTF. DNA for the CDR3: TGTGCCATCAGGGGCGGCGCGGGGTACGACTATGGCTACACCTTC.

This clone has only a few counts. The V gene is TRBV6-5, the J gene TRBJ1-5; D possibly corresponds to TRBD1 (6 bases). The CDR3 sequence is 13 residues long. Trimming took 5 bases from V and 11 from J, leaving 16 bases between them. From germline, CDR1 is MNHEY and CDR2 SVGAGI. CDR3 nucleotide sequence: TGTGCCAGCAGTCGGACAGCCATGGGGACCCAGCATTTT. Translated, it gives CASSRTAMGTQHF.

The J gene is TRBJ2-2, the V gene TRBV18; maybe TRBD1 (6 bases). Germline V CDR1 and CDR2: KGHSH, LQKENI. Trimming pared 3 bases from V and 7 bases from J, leaving 18 bases between. This CDR3 has 16 residues. Written as DNA, the CDR3 is TGTGCCAGCTCACCTCTAGGGGGACCTGGAGTCGGGGAGCTGTTTTTT. This gives the protein CASSPLGGPGVGELFF.

The chain combines TRBV15 with TRBJ1-5, with D uncertain. Trimming removed 0 bases from V and 6 bases from J, with 6 bases in between. In germline, CDR1 is LNHNV, CDR2 YYDKDF (reference sequence). The CDR3 has 13 residues. The CDR3 is CATSRDQAQPQHF. CDR3 DNA sequence: TGTGCCACCAGCAGAGATCAGGCTCAGCCCCAGCATTTT.

The J gene is TRBJ1-1, the V gene TRBV12-3 or TRBV12-4; D is unresolved. V lost 3 bases, J lost 1 base, and 6 bases lay in between. CDR3 length: 13 residues. Written as DNA, the CDR3 is TGTGCCAGCAGTTTTACTTGGAACACTGAAGCTTTCTTT. Translated: CASSFTWNTEAFF.

The chain combines TRBV10-2 with TRBJ1-2; D not resolved. The CDR3 is 14 amino acids. Germline values: CDR1 WSHSY, CDR2 SAAADI. With 2 bases removed from V and 4 bases from J, the gap between germline ends came to 11 bases. The DNA of the CDR3 is TGCGCCAGCAGTGAGACGAAGGACGTCTATGGCTACACCTTC. Encoded protein: CASSETKDVYGYTF.

This chain links TRBV4-2 with TRBJ2-1, with TRBD2 matching 9 bases. The CDR3 is 17 residues long. The V segment lost 0 bases and the J segment 4 bases; nucleotides outside the gene matches: 7. Germline CDR1 reads LGHNA; CDR2 reads YNFKEQ. CDR3 protein: CASSQDEAGGLYNEQFF. CDR3 bases: TGTGCCAGCAGCCAAGATGAAGCGGGGGGCCTGTACAATGAGCAGTTCTTC.

The chain recombines TRBV15 with TRBJ1-5, with a possible D match to TRBD1 (5 bases). This CDR3 spans 16 amino acids. Trimming left V 0 bases short and J 9 bases short, with 18 bases between. Germline-derived CDR1 and CDR2 are LNHNV and YYDKDF (reference sequence). As DNA, the CDR3 is TGTGCCACCAGCAGAGATGTGGGGACCGACATATGGCCCCAGCATTTT. Amino acids: CATSRDVGTDIWPQHF.

This chain uses TRBV19 with TRBJ2-5; 11 bases agree with TRBD2. Trimming took 3 bases from V and 3 from J; bases not matched to a gene: 0. The length of the CDR3 is 14 residues. Germline assignment: CDR1 LNHDA and CDR2 SQIVND (reference sequence). In nucleotides, the CDR3 is TGTGCCAGTAGTATGGGACTAGCGGAAGAGACCCAGTACTTC. Translation gives CASSMGLAEETQYF.

The J gene is TRBJ2-1, the V gene TRBV11-2; D ambiguous. V lost 2 bases to trimming and J lost 7 bases, with 6 bases between them. CDR3 length: 12 residues. Germline V gene sequence: CDR1 SGHAT, CDR2 FQNNGV. The CDR3 region has the DNA TGTGCCAGCAGCTTATCCTGGAATGAGCAGTTCTTC. Its protein product is CASSLSWNEQFF. Drawing the rest from reference TRBV11-2 and TRBJ2-1, the complete variable domain is EAGVAQSPRYKIIEKRQSVAFWCNPISGHATLYWYQQILGQGPKLLIQFQNNGVVDDSQLPKDRFSAERLKGVDSTLKIQPAKLEDSAVYLCASSLSWNEQFFGPGTRLTVL.

The CDR3 sequence: CASSLQGNTEAFF. The DNA of the CDR3 is TGTGCCAGCTCACTACAGGGGAACACTGAAGCTTTCTTT. The J gene is TRBJ1-1, the V gene TRBV18; weak D call: TRBD1 (6 bases). V lost 4 bases to trimming and J lost 1 base, with 7 bases between them. This CDR3 spans 13 amino acids. Germline V gene sequence: CDR1 KGHSH, CDR2 LQKENI.

The chain uses TRBV28 and TRBJ1-4; 9 positions agree with TRBD1. V shed 4 bases, J shed 6 bases, and the junction held 6 bases outside the gene matches. Germline V CDR1 and CDR2: MDHEN, SYDVKM. The CDR3 is 15 residues long. CDR3 sequence reads: CASSSGQGNDEKLFF. CDR3 bases: TGTGCCAGCAGTTCAGGACAGGGGAACGATGAAAAACTGTTTTTT.

The gene calls are TRBV9 and TRBJ1-3, with 11 bases that match TRBD1. This CDR3 region has 18 residues. Looked up from germline, CDR1 is SGDLS and CDR2 is YYNGEE. J lost 2 bases, V lost 4 bases, and 11 bases had no gene match. CDR3 coding DNA: TGTGCCAGCAGCCAATGGGACAGGGGGGCCCTGACTGGAAACACCATATATTTT. Its translation is CASSQWDRGALTGNTIYF.

The V and J genes are TRBV15 and TRBJ1-5; 7 bases are a match to TRBD1. V was clipped by 4 bases and J by 3 bases; unmatched bases: 6. CDR1 LNHNV and CDR2 YYDKDF come from the germline V gene (reference sequence). This CDR3 contains 15 residues. The DNA of the CDR3 is TGTGCCACCAGCACTCGGACAGGAACCAATCAGCCCCAGCATTTT. It codes for CATSTRTGTNQPQHF.

This clone was recorded at least ten times. The gene calls are TRBV19 and TRBJ1-6; TRBD1 might be the D (5 bases). This CDR3 comprises 17 residues. The V end lost 8 bases, the J end lost 0 bases, and 17 bases lay between the germline ends. Per germline, CDR1 LNHDA and CDR2 SQIVND (reference sequence). This chain's CDR3 is CASRQGTDSSYNSPLHF. The CDR3 coding sequence is TGTGCCAGTCGCCAAGGAACAGACAGCTCCTATAATTCACCCCTCCACTTT.

This chain uses TRBV6-5 with TRBJ2-2, with D unclear. Trimming shortened V by 6 bases and J by 8 bases, and 10 bases separated the two germline ends. The CDR3 has 12 amino acids. The germline V gene encodes CDR1 MNHEY and CDR2 SVGAGI. The CDR3 bases are TGTGCCAGCAGCTGGAGTGGGGGGGAGCTGTTTTTT. It encodes CASSWSGGELFF.

The chain has TRBV6-5 and TRBJ2-1, with 7 nucleotides matching TRBD2. The ends lost 3 bases at V and 3 bases at J; junction bases unmatched: 5. This CDR3 comprises 15 residues. Germline loops: CDR1 MNHEY, CDR2 SVGAGI. The DNA of the CDR3 is TGTGCCAGCAGTTATGCCCAGCGGGACTACAATGAGCAGTTCTTC. Translated, it gives CASSYAQRDYNEQFF.

V gene TRBV19 combines with J gene TRBJ1-5; D gene ambiguous. The CDR3 runs to 12 residues. The ends were cut back, 3 bases at V and 2 bases at J, with 2 bases in the middle. Germline V lookup: CDR1 LNHDA, CDR2 SQIVND (reference sequence). CDR3 amino acids: CASSMRNQPQHF. DNA for the CDR3: TGTGCCAGTAGTATGCGCAATCAGCCCCAGCATTTT.

The chain is built from TRBV5-8 and TRBJ1-3; no firm D call. V gave up 4 bases and J gave up 4 bases, with 12 bases separating them. The CDR3 loop spans 14 amino acids. Per germline, CDR1 SGHTS and CDR2 YDEGEE. CDR3 coding DNA: TGTGCCAGCAGCCTAGGAGCCGGCGGAAACACCATATATTTT. Translated, it gives CASSLGAGGNTIYF.

The chain is built from TRBV19 and TRBJ2-1, with 7 bases fitting TRBD2. J gave up 2 bases and V 1 base, and 5 bases lay outside the gene matches. The CDR3 has 16 amino acids. CDR1 and CDR2 (germline): LNHDA, SQIVND (reference sequence). CDR3 residues: CASSIAASGPYNEQFF. Here the CDR3 DNA reads TGTGCCAGTAGTATAGCTGCTAGCGGACCCTACAATGAGCAGTTCTTC. The full variable domain, its missing parts supplied by reference TRBV19 and TRBJ2-1, is DGGITQSPKYLFRKEGQNVTLSCEQNLNHDAMYWYRQDPGQGLRLIYYSQIVNDFQKGDIAEGYSVSREKKESFPLTVTSAQKNPTAFYLCASSIAASGPYNEQFFGPGTRLTVL.